This T cell receptor (beta chain) was sequenced during a study of blood T cell repertoires in COVID-19. About the research overall: Spain, Italy and the United States supplied samples that represented acute and convalescent COVID-19. Nucleic acid was either cDNA or gDNA, and it came from T cells, B-cell-depleted T cells, or PBMCs.

In the authors' methods: Amplification of reference gene primers was used by the study to estimate nucleated cell counts. Some clones are missing from TCRdb's copy, which holds only in-frame ones; the method was immunoSEQ multiplex PCR. V and J calls and clone size are given by that table; D and trimming were obtained from the DNA. The data show about 160,000 clones, with approximately 87% seen just once and 4% held by the top ten. This receptor was identified in an older woman with acute or convalescent COVID-19. Specimen: peripheral blood.

CDR3 bases: TGTGCCAGCAGCCAAGATAGTTGGACAGATACGCAGTATTTT. This codes for CASSQDSWTDTQYF. J is TRBJ2-3 and V is TRBV3-1 (or the pseudogene TRBV3-2); D is ambiguous. Germline CDR1 and CDR2: LGHDT and YNNKEL (reference sequence). V was cut by 0 bases and J by 3 bases, with 7 bases left in between. The length of the CDR3 is 14 residues.